Following are 4 T cell receptor beta chains from one sample sequenced in a study of OX40 agonist ivuxolimab in advanced cancers. Only in-frame clones appear in the TCRdb table, and some are missing; sequencing was by immunoSEQ multiplex PCR. Of over 55,000 clones listed, 75% to 85% are singletons. Sequences were derived from CD4+ or CD8+ T cells sorted from blood, sampled in a trial of the OX40 agonist ivuxolimab. These receptors were obtained from an adult with an advanced solid tumor such as melanoma, head and neck, liver or kidney cancer.

The chain employs TRBV4-2 and TRBJ2-2; tentatively, D is TRBD2 (5 bases). The CDR3 is made up of 16 amino acids. Deletions cut 0 bases from V and 2 bases from J, with 10 bases between. The germline V gene encodes CDR1 LGHNA and CDR2 YNFKEQ. CDR3 coding DNA: TGTGCCAGCAGCCAAGAGAGTGGGAGAAACACCGGGGAGCTGTTTTTT. Residues: CASSQESGRNTGELFF.

The chain couples TRBV18 to TRBJ2-5; D is unclear. The CDR3 has 13 residues. V was trimmed by 4 bases and J by 2 bases, leaving 8 bases between them. The germline V gene has CDR1 KGHSH and CDR2 LQKENI. Here the CDR3 reads CASSRGNQETQYF. CDR3 bases: TGTGCCAGCTCACGGGGTAATCAAGAGACCCAGTACTTC.

The J gene is TRBJ2-6, the V gene TRBV7-9; weak D call: TRBD1 (5 bases). The CDR3 is 15 residues long. CDR1 is SEHNR and CDR2 is FQNEAQ in the germline V gene (reference sequence). Trimming pared 8 bases from V and 2 bases from J, leaving 13 bases between. The CDR3 sequence is CASVKQVPGANVLTF. DNA of the CDR3: TGTGCCAGCGTAAAACAGGTACCTGGGGCCAACGTCCTGACTTTC.

This chain connects TRBV5-1 to TRBJ2-3; 15 bases map to TRBD2. The CDR3 consists of 15 residues. V gave up 3 bases and J gave up 5 bases; unmatched junction bases: 1. The germline V gene has CDR1 SGHRS and CDR2 YFSETQ. The DNA for the CDR3 is TGCGCCAGCAGCTGGGGACTAGCGGGAGGAGATACGCAGTATTTT. It yields the protein CASSWGLAGGDTQYF. The full variable domain, in which reference TRBV5-1 and TRBJ2-3 provide the parts outside the CDR3, is KAGVTQTPRYLIKTRGQQVTLSCSPISGHRSVSWYQQTPGQGLQFLFEYFSETQRNKGNFPGRFSGRQFSNSRSEMNVSTLELGDSALYLCASSWGLAGGDTQYFGPGTRLTVL.